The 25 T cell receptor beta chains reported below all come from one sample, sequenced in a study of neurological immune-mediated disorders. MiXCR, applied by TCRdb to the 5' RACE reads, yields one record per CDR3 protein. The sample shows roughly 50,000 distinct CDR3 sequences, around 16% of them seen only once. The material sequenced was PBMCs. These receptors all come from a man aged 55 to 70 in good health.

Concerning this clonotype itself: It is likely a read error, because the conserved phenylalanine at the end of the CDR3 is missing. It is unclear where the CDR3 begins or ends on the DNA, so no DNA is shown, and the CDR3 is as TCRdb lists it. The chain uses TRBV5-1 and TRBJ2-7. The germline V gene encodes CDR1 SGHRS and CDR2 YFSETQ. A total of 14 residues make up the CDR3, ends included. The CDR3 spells CASSLLTSSHEHYL.

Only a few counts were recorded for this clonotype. The CDR3 DNA reads TGTGCCAGCAGGGGCAACGGCTACGAGCAGTACTTC. Protein: CASRGNGYEQYF. The V and J genes are TRBV28 and TRBJ2-7; D uncertain. The ends were cut back, 6 bases at V and 3 bases at J, with 9 bases in the middle. CDR1 is MDHEN, CDR2 SYDVKM, per germline. This CDR3 region has 12 residues.

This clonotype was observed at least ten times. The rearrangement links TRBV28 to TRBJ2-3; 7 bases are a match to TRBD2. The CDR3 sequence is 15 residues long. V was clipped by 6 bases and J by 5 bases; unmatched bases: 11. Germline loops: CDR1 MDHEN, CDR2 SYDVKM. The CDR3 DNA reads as TGTGCCAGCAGCCGGATGGGGCTAGCGGTAGATACGCAGTATTTT. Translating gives CASSRMGLAVDTQYF.

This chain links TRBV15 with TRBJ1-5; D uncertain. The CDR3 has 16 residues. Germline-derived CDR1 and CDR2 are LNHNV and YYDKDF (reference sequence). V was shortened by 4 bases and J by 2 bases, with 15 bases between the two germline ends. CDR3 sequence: CATSTTGIVGNQPQHF. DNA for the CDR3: TGTGCCACCAGCACCACGGGGATAGTGGGCAATCAGCCCCAGCATTTT.

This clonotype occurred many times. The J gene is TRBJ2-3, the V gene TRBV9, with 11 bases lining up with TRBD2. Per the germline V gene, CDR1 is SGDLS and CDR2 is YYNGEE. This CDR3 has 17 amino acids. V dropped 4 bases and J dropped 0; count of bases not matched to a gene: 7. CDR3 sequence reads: CASSPRLAGYSTDTQYF. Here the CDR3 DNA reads TGTGCCAGCAGCCCAAGACTAGCGGGATACAGCACAGATACGCAGTATTTT.

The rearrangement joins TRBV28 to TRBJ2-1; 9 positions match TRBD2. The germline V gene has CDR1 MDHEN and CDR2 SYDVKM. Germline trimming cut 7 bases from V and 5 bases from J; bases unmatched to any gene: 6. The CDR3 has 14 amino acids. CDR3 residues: CASIAGELDNEQFF. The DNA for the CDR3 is TGTGCCAGCATAGCGGGAGAGTTGGACAATGAGCAGTTCTTC.

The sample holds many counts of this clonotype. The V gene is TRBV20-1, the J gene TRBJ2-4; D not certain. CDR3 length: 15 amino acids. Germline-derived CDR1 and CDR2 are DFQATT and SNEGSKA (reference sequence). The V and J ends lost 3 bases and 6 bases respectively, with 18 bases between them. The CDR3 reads CSASEHIRGINIQYF. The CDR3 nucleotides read TGCAGTGCTAGCGAACACATAAGAGGAATAAACATTCAGTACTTC.

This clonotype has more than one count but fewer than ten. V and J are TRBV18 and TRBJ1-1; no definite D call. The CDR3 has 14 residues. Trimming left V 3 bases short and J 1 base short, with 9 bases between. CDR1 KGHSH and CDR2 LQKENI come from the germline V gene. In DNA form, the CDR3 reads TGTGCCAGCTCACCCGCAGGCCCGAACACTGAAGCTTTCTTT. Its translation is CASSPAGPNTEAFF.

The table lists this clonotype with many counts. The CDR3 DNA sequence: TGTGCCAGCAGTTACCGCGCATCCTACGAGCAGTACTTC. Residues: CASSYRASYEQYF. This sequence joins TRBV27 and TRBJ2-7; no definite D call. The V gene's germline CDR1 is MNHEY and CDR2 SMNVEV (reference sequence). This CDR3 region has 13 residues. V lost 4 bases and J lost 1, with 8 bases in between.

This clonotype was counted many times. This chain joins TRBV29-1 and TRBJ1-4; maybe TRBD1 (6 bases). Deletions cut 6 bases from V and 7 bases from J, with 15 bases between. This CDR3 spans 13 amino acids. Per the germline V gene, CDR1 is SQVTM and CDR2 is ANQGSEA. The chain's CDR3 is CSVRGGATEKLFF. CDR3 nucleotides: TGCAGCGTGCGAGGGGGGGCAACTGAAAAACTGTTTTTT.

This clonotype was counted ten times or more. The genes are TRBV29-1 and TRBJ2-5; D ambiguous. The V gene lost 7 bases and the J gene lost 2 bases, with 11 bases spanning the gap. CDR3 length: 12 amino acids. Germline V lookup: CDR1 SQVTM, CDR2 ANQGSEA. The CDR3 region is CSALGYQETQYF. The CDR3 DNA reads TGCAGCGCCCTCGGCTATCAAGAGACCCAGTACTTC.

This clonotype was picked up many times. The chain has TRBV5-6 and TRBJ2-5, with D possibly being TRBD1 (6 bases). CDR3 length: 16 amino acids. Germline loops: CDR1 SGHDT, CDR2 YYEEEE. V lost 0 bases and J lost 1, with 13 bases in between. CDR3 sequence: CASSLEQGAIQETQYF. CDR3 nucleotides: TGTGCCAGCAGCTTGGAACAGGGCGCAATCCAAGAGACCCAGTACTTC.

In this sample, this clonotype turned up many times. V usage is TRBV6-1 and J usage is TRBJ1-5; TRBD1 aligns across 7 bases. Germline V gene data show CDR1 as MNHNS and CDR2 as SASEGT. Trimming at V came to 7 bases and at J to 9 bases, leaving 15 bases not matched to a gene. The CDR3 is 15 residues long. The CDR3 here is CASTGQAGGDRPQHF. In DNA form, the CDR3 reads TGTGCCAGCACCGGACAGGCCGGCGGCGATCGGCCCCAGCATTTT.

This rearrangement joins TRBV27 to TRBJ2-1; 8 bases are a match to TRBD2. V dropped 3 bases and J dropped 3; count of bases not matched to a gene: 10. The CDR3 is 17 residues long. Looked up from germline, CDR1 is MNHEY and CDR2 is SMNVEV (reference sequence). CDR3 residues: CASSFRGTRGLYNEQFF. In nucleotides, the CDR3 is TGTGCCAGCAGTTTCCGCGGGACTAGAGGACTCTACAATGAGCAGTTCTTC.

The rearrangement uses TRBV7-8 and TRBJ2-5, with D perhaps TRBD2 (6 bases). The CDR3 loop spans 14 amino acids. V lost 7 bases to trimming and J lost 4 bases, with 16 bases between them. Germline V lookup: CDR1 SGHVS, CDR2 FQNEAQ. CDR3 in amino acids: CASTEWRRGETQYF. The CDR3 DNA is TGTGCCAGCACCGAGTGGCGGAGGGGAGAGACCCAGTACTTC.

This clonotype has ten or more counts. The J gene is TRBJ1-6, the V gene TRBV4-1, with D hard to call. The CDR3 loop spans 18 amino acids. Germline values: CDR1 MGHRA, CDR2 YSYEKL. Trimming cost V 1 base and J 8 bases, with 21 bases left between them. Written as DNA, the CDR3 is TGCGCCAGCAGCCAAGCAGGCGCTGGTGGACCTTGGGATTCACCCCTCCACTTT. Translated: CASSQAGAGGPWDSPLHF.

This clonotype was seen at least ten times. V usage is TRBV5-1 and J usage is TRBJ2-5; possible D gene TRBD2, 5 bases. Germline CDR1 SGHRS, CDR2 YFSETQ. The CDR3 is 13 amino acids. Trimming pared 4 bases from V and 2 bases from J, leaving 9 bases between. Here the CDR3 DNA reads TGCGCCAGCAGCCACGGGGAGCAAGAGACCCAGTACTTC. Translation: CASSHGEQETQYF.

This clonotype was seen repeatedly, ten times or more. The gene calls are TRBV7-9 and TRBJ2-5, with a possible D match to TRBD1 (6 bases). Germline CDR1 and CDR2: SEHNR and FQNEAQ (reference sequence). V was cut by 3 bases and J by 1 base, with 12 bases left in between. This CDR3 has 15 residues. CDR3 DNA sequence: TGTGCCAGCAGCTTGGACAGCCCATCCCAAGAGACCCAGTACTTC. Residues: CASSLDSPSQETQYF.

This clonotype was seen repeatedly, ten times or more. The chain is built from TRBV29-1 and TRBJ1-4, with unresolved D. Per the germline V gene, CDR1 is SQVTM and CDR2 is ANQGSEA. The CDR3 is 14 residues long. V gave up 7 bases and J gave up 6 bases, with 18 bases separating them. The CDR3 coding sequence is TGCAGCGCGATGGGAAACGGTCTCTATGAAAAACTGTTTTTT. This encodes CSAMGNGLYEKLFF.

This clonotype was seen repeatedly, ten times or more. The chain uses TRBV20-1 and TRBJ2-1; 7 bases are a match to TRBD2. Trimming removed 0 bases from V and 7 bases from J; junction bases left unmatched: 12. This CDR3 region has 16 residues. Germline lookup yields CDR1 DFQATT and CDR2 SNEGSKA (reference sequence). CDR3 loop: CSARDRAGVSGNEQFF. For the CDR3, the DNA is TGCAGTGCTAGAGATCGGGCGGGAGTCTCGGGGAATGAGCAGTTCTTC.

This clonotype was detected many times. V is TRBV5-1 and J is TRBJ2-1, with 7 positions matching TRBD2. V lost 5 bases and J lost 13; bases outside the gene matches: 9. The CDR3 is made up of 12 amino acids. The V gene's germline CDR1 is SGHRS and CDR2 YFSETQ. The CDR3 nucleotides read TGCGCCAGCAGTCAGGGAGGGTGGCTACAGTTCTTC. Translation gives CASSQGGWLQFF.

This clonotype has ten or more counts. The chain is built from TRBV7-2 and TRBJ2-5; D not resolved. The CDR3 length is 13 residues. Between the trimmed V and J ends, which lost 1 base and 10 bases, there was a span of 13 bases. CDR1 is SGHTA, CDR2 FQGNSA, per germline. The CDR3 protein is CASSLGGSTDQYF. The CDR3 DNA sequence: TGTGCCAGCAGCTTAGGGGGTAGCACGGACCAGTACTTC. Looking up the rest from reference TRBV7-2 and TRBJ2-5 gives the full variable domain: GAGVSQSPSNKVTEKGKDVELRCDPISGHTALYWYRQSLGQGLEFLIYFQGNSAPDKSGLPSDRFSAERTGGSVSTLTIQRTQQEDSAVYLCASSLGGSTDQYFGPGTRLLVL.

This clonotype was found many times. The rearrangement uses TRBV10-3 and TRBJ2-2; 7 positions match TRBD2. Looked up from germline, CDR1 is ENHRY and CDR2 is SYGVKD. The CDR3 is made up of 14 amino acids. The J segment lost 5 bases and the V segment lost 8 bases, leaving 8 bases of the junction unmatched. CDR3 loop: CAIAGDPGTGELFF. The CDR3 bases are TGTGCCATCGCGGGAGACCCCGGGACCGGGGAGCTGTTTTTT.

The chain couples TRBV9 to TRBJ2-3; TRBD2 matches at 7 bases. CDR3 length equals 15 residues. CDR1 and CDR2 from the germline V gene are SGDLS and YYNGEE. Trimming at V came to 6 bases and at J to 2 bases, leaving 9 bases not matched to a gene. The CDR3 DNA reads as TGTGCCAGCACGCAAACTAGCGTATACACAGATACGCAGTATTTT. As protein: CASTQTSVYTDTQYF.

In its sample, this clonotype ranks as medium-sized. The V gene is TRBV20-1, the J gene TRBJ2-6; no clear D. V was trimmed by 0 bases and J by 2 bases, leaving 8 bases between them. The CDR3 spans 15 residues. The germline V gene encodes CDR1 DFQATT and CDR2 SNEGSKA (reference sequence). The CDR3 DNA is TGCAGTGCTAGAGATTGGGATACTGGGGCCAACGTCCTGACTTTC. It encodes CSARDWDTGANVLTF.